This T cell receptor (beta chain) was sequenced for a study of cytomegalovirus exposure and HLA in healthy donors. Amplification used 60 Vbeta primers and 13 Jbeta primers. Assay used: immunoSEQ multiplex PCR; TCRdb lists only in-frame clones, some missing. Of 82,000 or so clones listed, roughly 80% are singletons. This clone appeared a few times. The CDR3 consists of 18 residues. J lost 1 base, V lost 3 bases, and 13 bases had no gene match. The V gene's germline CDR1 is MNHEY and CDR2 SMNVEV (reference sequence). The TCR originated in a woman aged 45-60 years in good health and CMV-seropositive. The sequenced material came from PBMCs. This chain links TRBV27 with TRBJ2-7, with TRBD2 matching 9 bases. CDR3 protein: CASSFRPPLGLASYEQYF. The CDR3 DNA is TGTGCCAGCAGTTTTCGGCCTCCGCTTGGACTAGCGTCCTACGAGCAGTACTTC.